A single sample is the source of the 10 T cell receptor beta chains below, sequenced in a study of cytomegalovirus exposure and HLA in healthy donors. The study ran its PCR with 60 Vbeta and 13 Jbeta primers. Libraries were prepared by immunoSEQ multiplex PCR; TCRdb keeps only in-frame clonotypes and omits some of them. The table lists 150,000 to 160,000 clones, roughly 82% of them singletons. Sample: PBMCs. The receptors were sampled from a woman aged 45-65 years in good health and CMV-seropositive.

The chain combines TRBV25-1 with TRBJ1-1; no reliable D call. The CDR3 has 14 amino acids. V dropped 5 bases and J dropped 1 base, with 11 bases sitting between them. CDR1 and CDR2 from the germline V gene are MGHDK and SYGVNS. The CDR3 sequence is CASSQAGSNTEAFF. In nucleotides, the CDR3 is TGTGCCAGCAGTCAAGCCGGGTCGAACACTGAAGCTTTCTTT.

This clone was found once. V and J are TRBV2 and TRBJ1-2; 8 nucleotides match TRBD1. The CDR3 is 15 residues long. CDR1 SNHLY and CDR2 FYNNEI come from the germline V gene. V was pared by 4 bases and J by 2 bases, with 6 bases of the junction left unmatched. CDR3: CASSGRTGLNYGYTF. The CDR3 DNA is TGTGCCAGCAGTGGGAGGACAGGGCTAAACTATGGCTACACCTTC.

The chain couples TRBV7-9 to TRBJ2-1; 7 positions agree with TRBD1. The V segment lost 5 bases and the J segment 7 bases; nucleotides outside the gene matches: 8. The germline V gene has CDR1 SEHNR and CDR2 FQNEAQ (reference sequence). The CDR3 loop spans 14 amino acids. In DNA, the CDR3 is TGTGCCAGCAGCATACAGGGGTTCGATAATGAGCAGTTCTTC. It encodes CASSIQGFDNEQFF.

The V call is TRBV7-2, the J call TRBJ1-4; no firm D call. CDR1 is SGHTA and CDR2 is FQGNSA in the germline V gene. The length of the CDR3 is 14 residues. Trimming stripped 2 bases from V and 0 bases from J, with 4 bases between. The CDR3 reads CASSLLATNEKLFF. DNA of the CDR3: TGTGCCAGCAGCTTACTAGCAACTAATGAAAAACTGTTTTTT.

V is TRBV5-4 and J is TRBJ2-1; 11 bases map to TRBD1. Germline CDR1 and CDR2: SGHNT and YYREEE (reference sequence). The CDR3 is 14 amino acids. V was pared by 3 bases and J by 10 bases, with 6 bases of the junction left unmatched. Written as DNA, the CDR3 is TGTGCCAGCAGCTGGGGACAGGGGGGGTTGGAGCAGTTCTTC. Translation: CASSWGQGGLEQFF.

This clone came up a few times. The rearrangement joins TRBV27 to TRBJ2-7; the D gene is possibly TRBD1 (5 bases). The V gene lost 4 bases and the J gene lost 2 bases, with 9 bases spanning the gap. Germline CDR1 MNHEY, CDR2 SMNVEV (reference sequence). This CDR3 region has 13 residues. The DNA of the CDR3 is TGTGCCAGCAGTTCAGGGCCTGCCTACGAGCAGTACTTC. Protein sequence: CASSSGPAYEQYF.

This clone was seen only once. The DNA for the CDR3 is TGTGCCAGCAGCCAGATTACAGATTACACTGAAGCTTTCTTT. It specifies CASSQITDYTEAFF. The chain links TRBV4-2 to TRBJ1-1, with unresolved D. This CDR3 is built from 14 residues. V was trimmed by 3 bases and J by 3 bases, leaving 11 bases between them. The V gene's germline CDR1 is LGHNA and CDR2 YNFKEQ.

V and J are TRBV9 and TRBJ1-4; D unclear. CDR1 SGDLS and CDR2 YYNGEE come from the germline V gene. CDR3 size: 16 residues. The V end was cut by 3 bases, the J end by 0 bases, with 12 bases between. CDR3 sequence: CASSGRGDATNEKLFF. In nucleotides, the CDR3 is TGTGCCAGCAGCGGGAGAGGCGATGCAACTAATGAAAAACTGTTTTTT.

The rearrangement uses TRBV5-1 and TRBJ2-7; perhaps TRBD2 as D (5 bases). The CDR3 is made up of 12 amino acids. Trimming shortened V by 5 bases and J by 5 bases, and 11 bases separated the two germline ends. Germline V lookup: CDR1 SGHRS, CDR2 YFSETQ. The CDR3 loop is CASRRASDEQYF. The CDR3 region has the DNA TGCGCCAGCAGGAGGGCAAGCGACGAGCAGTACTTC. Variable domain in full (rest from reference TRBV5-1 and TRBJ2-7): KAGVTQTPRYLIKTRGQQVTLSCSPISGHRSVSWYQQTPGQGLQFLFEYFSETQRNKGNFPGRFSGRQFSNSRSEMNVSTLELGDSALYLCASRRASDEQYFGPGTRLTVT.

The V gene is TRBV6-5, the J gene TRBJ2-2, with TRBD1 as a possible D gene (5 bases). The germline V and J ends were trimmed by 8 bases and 6 bases, with 16 bases remaining between them. The CDR3 is made up of 14 amino acids. Germline loops: CDR1 MNHEY, CDR2 SVGAGI. The CDR3 DNA reads as TGTGCCAGCGGCGTCCAGGGTGGAGCCGGGGAGCTGTTTTTT. Protein: CASGVQGGAGELFF.